The 27 T cell receptor beta chains in this list originate from one sample, sequenced in a study of identical twins. TCRdb reprocessed the 5' RACE reads via MiXCR and lists one record per CDR3 protein. Found here are 200,000 to 300,000 distinct CDR3 sequences, around 7.6% of them singletons; the top ten hold more than 5%. These data are also associated with another study on yellow fever vaccine responses in identical twins.

The sample taken for sequencing was CD8+ T cells sorted from blood. The receptor source for this set is a woman aged 18-35 years in good health.

This clonotype was counted at least ten times. The chain links TRBV29-1 to TRBJ1-1; no reliable D call. This CDR3 has 14 amino acids. Trimming removed 4 bases at V and 6 bases at J, with 18 bases between. Looked up from germline, CDR1 is SQVTM and CDR2 is ANQGSEA. The CDR3 loop is CSVGRSAREAEAFF. The CDR3 region has the DNA TGCAGCGTTGGGAGGTCTGCAAGGGAAGCTGAAGCTTTCTTT.

In its sample, this clonotype was seen many times. The chain uses TRBV4-1 and TRBJ1-4; TRBD1 is a possible D gene (5 bases). This CDR3 has 15 amino acids. Germline CDR1 and CDR2: MGHRA and YSYEKL. V dropped 0 bases and J dropped 6 bases, with 11 bases sitting between them. In nucleotides, the CDR3 is TGCGCCAGCAGCCAAGAGGGGGAAAGTCATGAAAAACTGTTTTTT. Protein product: CASSQEGESHEKLFF.

The J gene is TRBJ2-2, the V gene TRBV7-9, with D uncertain. V lost 5 bases and J 0 bases, leaving 10 bases between the germline ends. The CDR3 length is 15 residues. Germline V CDR1 and CDR2: SEHNR, FQNEAQ (reference sequence). The CDR3 is CASSPPRPNTGELFF. Written as DNA, the CDR3 is TGTGCCAGCAGCCCCCCTCGACCGAACACCGGGGAGCTGTTTTTT.

This clonotype occurred a few times. The rearrangement links TRBV5-5 to TRBJ2-7, with 8 nucleotides matching TRBD2. Germline values: CDR1 SGHKS, CDR2 YYEKEE (reference sequence). Trimming cost V 0 bases and J 4 bases; bases outside gene matches: 6. The CDR3 covers 15 residues. Written as DNA, the CDR3 is TGTGCCAGCAGCTTGGATAGCGGGATATCGTACGAGCAGTACTTC. As protein: CASSLDSGISYEQYF.

In this sample, this clonotype turned up a few times. The chain combines TRBV4-1 with TRBJ1-5; no definite D call. Deletions cut 1 base from V and 5 bases from J, with 12 bases between. This CDR3 is built from 15 residues. Per germline, CDR1 MGHRA and CDR2 YSYEKL. The CDR3 sequence is CASSQVYREDQPQHF. The CDR3 nucleotides read TGCGCCAGCAGCCAAGTTTATAGGGAAGATCAGCCCCAGCATTTT.

The chain carries TRBV7-9 and TRBJ2-7, with 10 bases that match TRBD1. Germline V gives CDR1 SEHNR, CDR2 FQNEAQ (reference sequence). V lost 5 bases and J lost 4; bases outside the gene matches: 5. This CDR3 has 14 amino acids. The CDR3 DNA is TGTGCCAGCAGCCACCGGGACAGGGGATACGAGCAGTACTTC. It yields the protein CASSHRDRGYEQYF.

This clonotype was counted many times. CDR3 nucleotides: TGTGCCAGCAGCCAAGAATCCAGCGGTTCATACAATGAGCAGTTCTTC. Translation: CASSQESSGSYNEQFF. The gene calls are TRBV4-2 and TRBJ2-1, with TRBD2 as a possible D gene (5 bases). Deletions cut 0 bases from V and 4 bases from J, with 13 bases between. Germline loops: CDR1 LGHNA, CDR2 YNFKEQ. The CDR3 spans 16 residues.

This clonotype was seen only a few times. The chain recombines TRBV29-1 with TRBJ2-2, with TRBD2 matching over 7 bases. The CDR3 is made up of 13 amino acids. V lost 4 bases and J lost 6; bases outside the gene matches: 5. Germline loops: CDR1 SQVTM, CDR2 ANQGSEA. CDR3 coding DNA: TGCAGCGTTGTAACTAGCGAGTCCGGGGAGCTGTTTTTT. Protein product: CSVVTSESGELFF.

This clonotype appeared a few times. The chain has TRBV2 and TRBJ2-7; 7 positions agree with TRBD2. J lost 3 bases, V lost 7 bases, and 24 bases had no gene match. The CDR3 runs 19 residues. Germline V CDR1 and CDR2: SNHLY, FYNNEI. The CDR3 DNA sequence: TGTGCCAGCACACCCCGAAGCGGGACGTTGGGGAAACCGCTCTACGAGCAGTACTTC. It codes for CASTPRSGTLGKPLYEQYF.

This chain connects TRBV5-5 to TRBJ2-1, with TRBD2 matching 12 bases. CDR1 is SGHKS, CDR2 YYEKEE, per germline (reference sequence). This CDR3 is 16 amino acids long. With 4 bases clipped from V and 2 bases from J, the junction kept 4 bases outside the gene matches. The CDR3 reads CASSPRTSGTYNEQFF. The CDR3 nucleotides read TGTGCCAGCAGCCCACGGACTAGCGGGACCTACAATGAGCAGTTCTTC.

This clonotype turned up a few times. This chain uses TRBV12-3 or TRBV12-4 with TRBJ2-5, with 13 bases that match TRBD2. This CDR3 comprises 17 residues. With 1 base clipped from V and 5 bases from J, the junction kept 7 bases outside the gene matches. CDR3 nucleotide sequence: TGTGCCAGCAGTTTAGGTAGGACTAGCGGGAGCGGCGAGACCCAGTACTTC. Its protein product is CASSLGRTSGSGETQYF.

This clonotype was picked up a small number of times. This chain connects TRBV25-1 to TRBJ1-5, with a possible D match to TRBD1 (5 bases). With 4 bases removed from V and 5 bases from J, the gap between germline ends came to 12 bases. The CDR3 consists of 14 residues. Germline loops: CDR1 MGHDK, CDR2 SYGVNS. The CDR3 reads CASSVAGSYQPQHF. For the CDR3, the DNA is TGTGCCAGCAGTGTAGCAGGGTCTTATCAGCCCCAGCATTTT.

The chain employs TRBV5-1 and TRBJ2-1; TRBD2 matches 9 bases. The CDR3 covers 15 residues. Germline V CDR1 and CDR2: SGHRS, YFSETQ. Trimming took 0 bases from V and 7 from J; bases not matched to a gene: 5. CDR3 bases: TGCGCCAGCAGCTTGGGATTAGCGGGAGAGAATGAGCAGTTCTTC. Its protein product is CASSLGLAGENEQFF.

This clonotype was seen many times. This chain links TRBV12-3 or TRBV12-4 with TRBJ2-7; tentative D call: TRBD1 (7 bases). The CDR3 spans 15 residues. V lost 5 bases, J lost 5 bases, and 19 bases lay in between. CDR3 protein: CASSPSGGGWHEQYV. The CDR3 nucleotides are TGTGCCAGCAGTCCTAGTGGAGGGGGCTGGCACGAGCAGTACGTC.

This sequence joins TRBV4-2 and TRBJ2-7; D gene unclear. From germline, CDR1 is LGHNA and CDR2 YNFKEQ. There are 13 residues in the CDR3. V lost 0 bases and J 3 bases, leaving 6 bases between the germline ends. CDR3 sequence reads: CASSQDHGYEQYF. For the CDR3, the DNA is TGTGCCAGCAGCCAAGATCACGGCTACGAGCAGTACTTC.

In its sample, this clonotype was seen many times. CDR3 nucleotide sequence: TGTGCCAGCAGCCTCACCAGTGGGGCAACAGTCATGAACACTGAAGCTTTCTTT. This codes for CASSLTSGATVMNTEAFF. The chain couples TRBV7-8 to TRBJ1-1, with D possibly being TRBD1 (5 bases). Germline CDR1 and CDR2: SGHVS and FQNEAQ. The CDR3 totals 18 residues. The V end was cut by 5 bases, the J end by 0 bases, with 22 bases between.

This clonotype was counted ten times or more. The genes are TRBV4-1 and TRBJ1-5, with TRBD1 as a possible D gene (5 bases). Germline CDR1 MGHRA, CDR2 YSYEKL. This CDR3 has 16 residues. V was pared by 0 bases and J by 3 bases, with 12 bases between. The CDR3 reads CASSQDGGTHNQPQHF. In DNA form, the CDR3 reads TGCGCCAGCAGCCAAGATGGAGGGACCCACAATCAGCCCCAGCATTTT.

This clonotype was counted between two and nine times. V gene TRBV4-1 combines with J gene TRBJ2-2; 8 bases match TRBD1. The CDR3 is 16 amino acids. V was clipped by 1 base and J by 1 base; unmatched bases: 2. CDR1 and CDR2 (germline): MGHRA, YSYEKL. This CDR3 is CASSQAGTGNTGELFF. CDR3 in DNA: TGCGCCAGCAGCCAAGCCGGGACAGGGAACACCGGGGAGCTGTTTTTT.

The table lists this clonotype with many counts. V gene TRBV4-1 combines with J gene TRBJ1-1, with no clear D. Germline CDR1 MGHRA, CDR2 YSYEKL. The CDR3 sequence is 16 residues long. Trimming stripped 0 bases from V and 0 bases from J, with 11 bases between. The CDR3 sequence is CASSQDLEWVNTEAFF. DNA for the CDR3: TGCGCCAGCAGCCAAGATCTCGAGTGGGTGAACACTGAAGCTTTCTTT.

This clonotype was recorded many times. The chain employs TRBV29-1 and TRBJ1-4; the D gene is possibly TRBD1 (5 bases). The CDR3 extends over 13 amino acids. V was pared by 3 bases and J by 7 bases, with 12 bases between. The V gene's germline CDR1 is SQVTM and CDR2 ANQGSEA. The CDR3 sequence is CSVEPGIGEKLFF. The CDR3 nucleotides are TGCAGCGTTGAGCCAGGGATTGGTGAAAAACTGTTTTTT.

The rearrangement joins TRBV10-1 to TRBJ2-3; the match to TRBD1 covers 9 bases. The germline V gene has CDR1 WNHNN and CDR2 SYGVQD (reference sequence). The CDR3 runs 15 residues. With 0 bases clipped from V and 3 bases from J, the junction kept 1 base outside the gene matches. In nucleotides, the CDR3 is TGCGCCAGCAGTGAGTCCGGACAGGGGACAGATACGCAGTATTTT. This sequence encodes CASSESGQGTDTQYF.

This clonotype was seen repeatedly, ten times or more. The V call is TRBV29-1, the J call TRBJ1-2, with a tentative D call TRBD1 (5 bases). V was cut by 0 bases and J by 7 bases, with 12 bases left in between. This CDR3 is 13 amino acids long. Germline V CDR1 and CDR2: SQVTM, ANQGSEA. CDR3 in amino acids: CSVEDRVRSGYTF. CDR3 DNA sequence: TGCAGCGTTGAAGACAGGGTTCGAAGTGGCTACACCTTC.

V gene TRBV4-2 combines with J gene TRBJ2-3; TRBD2 matches 13 bases. Trimming at V came to 0 bases and at J to 2 bases, leaving 5 bases not matched to a gene. CDR1 LGHNA and CDR2 YNFKEQ come from the germline V gene. The CDR3 extends over 18 amino acids. The CDR3 region has the DNA TGTGCCAGCAGCCAAGATCTGGGACTAGCGGGACCCACAGATACGCAGTATTTT. Its protein product is CASSQDLGLAGPTDTQYF.

This clonotype came up a few times. V and J are TRBV29-1 and TRBJ2-5; 10 bases agree with TRBD2. The CDR3 spans 14 residues. Per germline, CDR1 SQVTM and CDR2 ANQGSEA. V shed 6 bases, J shed 5 bases, and the junction held 9 bases outside the gene matches. The CDR3 sequence: CSVIPSGGMETQYF. The DNA of the CDR3 is TGCAGCGTGATACCTAGCGGGGGAATGGAGACCCAGTACTTC.

The chain combines TRBV24-1 with TRBJ2-1; D uncertain. Trimming pared 5 bases from V and 4 bases from J, leaving 11 bases between. This CDR3 is 14 amino acids long. Germline lookup yields CDR1 KGHDR and CDR2 SFDVKD. The CDR3 loop reads CATSGREKYNEQFF. The CDR3 DNA reads TGTGCCACCAGTGGCCGAGAGAAATACAATGAGCAGTTCTTC.

This clonotype occurred a few times. This chain connects TRBV7-6 to TRBJ2-7; possible D gene TRBD1, 5 bases. V lost 6 bases and J lost 4, with 19 bases in between. From germline, CDR1 is SGHVS and CDR2 FNYEAQ. The CDR3 sequence is 15 residues long. The CDR3 is CASSPGIRNDYEQYV. The DNA for the CDR3 is TGTGCCAGCAGTCCAGGGATCCGGAATGATTACGAGCAGTACGTC.

A few counts support this clonotype. The V call is TRBV6-5, the J call TRBJ2-1; 7 positions agree with TRBD2. V gave up 0 bases and J gave up 2 bases; unmatched junction bases: 7. Germline V lookup: CDR1 MNHEY, CDR2 SVGAGI. The CDR3 runs to 17 residues. The chain's CDR3 is CASSYSFWLAAYNEQFF. DNA for the CDR3: TGTGCCAGCAGTTACTCCTTCTGGCTAGCGGCCTACAATGAGCAGTTCTTC.